This TCR beta chain was identified during a study of molecular identifiers for immune sequencing clone quantification. This clonotype was recorded a few times. TCRdb independently ran MiXCR on the PCR reads; one entry per CDR3 protein. The sample lists around 470,000 distinct CDR3 sequences, about 20% seen once, with about 0.78% in the top ten. The CDR3 consists of 17 residues. Between the trimmed V and J ends, which lost 1 base and 4 bases, there was a span of 16 bases. The J gene is TRBJ2-2, the V gene TRBV12-3 or TRBV12-4; unclear D gene. The sequence derives from a human donor in good health. Some libraries in this study had Jurkat cell RNA spiked in. Sequencing input: naive CD8+ T cells from blood, with Jurkat cell RNA spiked in. The subset was: FACS-sorted CD8+CD4-CCR7+CD45RA+ naive T cells. The CDR3 DNA sequence: TGTGCCAGCAGTTTAGAGCGCCCCGGCTCGGGCACCGGGGAGCTGTTTTTT. Translation: CASSLERPGSGTGELFF.